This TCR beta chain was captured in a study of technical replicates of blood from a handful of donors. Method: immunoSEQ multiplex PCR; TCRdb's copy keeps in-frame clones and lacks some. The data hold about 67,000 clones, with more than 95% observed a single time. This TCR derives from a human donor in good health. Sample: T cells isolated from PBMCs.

The CDR3 protein is CASRTGQGNFQPQHF. The CDR3 DNA sequence: TGTGCCAGCAGGACAGGACAGGGAAACTTTCAGCCCCAGCATTTT. The chain uses TRBV27 and TRBJ1-5; TRBD1 matches at 8 bases. The germline gives CDR1 MNHEY, CDR2 SMNVEV (reference sequence). CDR3 length: 15 amino acids. V was clipped by 6 bases and J by 6 bases; unmatched bases: 10.